These 5 T cell receptor beta chains originate from one sample sequenced in a study of T-cell reconstitution after alpha-beta-depleted transplantation in children. The library targeted TCRbeta and was prepared with unique molecular identifiers. MiXCR was run by TCRdb on the PCR reads, yielding one entry per CDR3 protein. This table has 600,000 or so distinct CDR3 sequences, roughly 23% appearing once. The source material was PBMCs, mostly from graft donor cells, sampled 360 days after TCRalphabeta/CD19-depleted stem cell transplant. These receptor sequences come from a boy younger than two who had a stem cell transplant for acute myeloid leukemia, so the T cells may come from the graft donor.

This clonotype was seen ten or more times. The genes are TRBV20-1 and TRBJ2-7; D is ambiguous. This CDR3 is built from 11 residues. V shed 5 bases and J shed 2 bases, with 7 bases lying between them. Germline loops: CDR1 DFQATT, CDR2 SNEGSKA (reference sequence). CDR3 protein: CSALEAYEQYV. CDR3 sequence (DNA): TGCAGTGCTCTAGAAGCCTACGAGCAGTACGTC.

The chain has TRBV27 and TRBJ1-2, with D possibly being TRBD1 (5 bases). Germline-derived CDR1 and CDR2 are MNHEY and SMNVEV (reference sequence). Trimming removed 6 bases at V and 3 bases at J, with 8 bases between. This CDR3 has 12 residues. The DNA of the CDR3 is TGTGCCAGCAGGGACAACTACTATGGCTACACCTTC. This gives the protein CASRDNYYGYTF.

This rearrangement joins TRBV6-5 to TRBJ2-5; no clear D gene. Trimming removed 0 bases from V and 2 bases from J, with 19 bases in between. This CDR3 has 18 residues. CDR1 and CDR2 from the germline V gene are MNHEY and SVGAGI. The CDR3 coding sequence is TGTGCCAGCAGTTACTCGAATGATGTAGGAACAGCACAAGAGACCCAGTACTTC. It translates to CASSYSNDVGTAQETQYF.

This clonotype was detected ten times or more. The V and J genes are TRBV20-1 and TRBJ2-3; 7 nucleotides agree with TRBD2. The CDR3 is 16 amino acids. V lost 3 bases, J lost 2 bases, and 11 bases stayed unmatched. Germline V gene lookup returns CDR1 DFQATT and CDR2 SNEGSKA (reference sequence). CDR3 residues: CSASLLRRGITDTQYF. The CDR3 coding sequence is TGCAGTGCTAGTCTCCTAAGGCGGGGGATCACAGATACGCAGTATTTT.

V is TRBV10-3 and J is TRBJ2-1; 16 nucleotides agree with TRBD2. The germline CDR1 and CDR2 sequences are ENHRY and SYGVKD. The CDR3 loop spans 18 amino acids. V lost 2 bases and J lost 5; bases outside the gene matches: 6. DNA of the CDR3: TGTGCCATCAGTGAGGGGACTAGCGGGGGGGCATTGAACAATGAGCAGTTCTTC. Amino acids: CAISEGTSGGALNNEQFF.